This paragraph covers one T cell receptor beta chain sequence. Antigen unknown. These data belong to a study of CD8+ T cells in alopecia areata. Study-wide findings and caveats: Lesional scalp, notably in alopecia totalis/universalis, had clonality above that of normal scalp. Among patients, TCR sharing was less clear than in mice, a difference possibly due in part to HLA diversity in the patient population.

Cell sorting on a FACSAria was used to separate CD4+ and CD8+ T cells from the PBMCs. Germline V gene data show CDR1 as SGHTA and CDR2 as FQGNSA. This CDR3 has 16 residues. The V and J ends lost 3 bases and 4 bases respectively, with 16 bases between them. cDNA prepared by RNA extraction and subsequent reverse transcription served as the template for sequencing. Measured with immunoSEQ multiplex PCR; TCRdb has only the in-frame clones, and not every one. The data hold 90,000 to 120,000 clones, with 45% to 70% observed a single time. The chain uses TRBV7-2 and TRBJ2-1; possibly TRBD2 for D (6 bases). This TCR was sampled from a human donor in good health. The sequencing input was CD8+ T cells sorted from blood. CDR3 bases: TGTGCCAGCAGCTTTAGCGGAGCGGACCGATACAATGAGCAGTTCTTC. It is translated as CASSFSGADRYNEQFF.